This T cell receptor beta chain was recovered during a study of blood T cells in healthy people across ages. For the second PCR, which ran for 7 to 11 cycles, a sample-barcoded 5' primer and a J-beta primer mix were used. TCRdb reprocessed the 5' RACE reads via MiXCR and lists one record per CDR3 protein. Of roughly 1.9 million distinct CDR3 sequences detected, 30% to 40% appear once; the ten largest clones hold about 21%. Trimming took off 5 bases at V and 1 base at J, with 9 bases between the two ends. CDR3 length: 14 residues. Germline assignment: CDR1 MDHEN and CDR2 SYDVKM. This receptor was taken from a human donor in good health. The V gene is TRBV28, the J gene TRBJ1-5; D is unresolved. The sample comprised blood. The CDR3: CASSLWMSNQPQHF. CDR3 DNA sequence: TGTGCCAGCAGTCTCTGGATGAGCAATCAGCCCCAGCATTTT.